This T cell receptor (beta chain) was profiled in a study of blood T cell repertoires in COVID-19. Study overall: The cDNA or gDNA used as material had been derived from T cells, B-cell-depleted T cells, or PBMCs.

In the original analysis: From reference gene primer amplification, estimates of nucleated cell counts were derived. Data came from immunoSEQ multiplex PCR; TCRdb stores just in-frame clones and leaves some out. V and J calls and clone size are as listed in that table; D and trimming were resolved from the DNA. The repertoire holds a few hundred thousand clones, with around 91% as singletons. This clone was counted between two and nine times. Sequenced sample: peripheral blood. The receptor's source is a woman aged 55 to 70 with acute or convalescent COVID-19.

The CDR3 loop is CASSEYLGREQFF. DNA of the CDR3: TGTGCCAGCAGTGAATATTTGGGGAGGGAGCAGTTCTTC. The chain joins TRBV25-1 to TRBJ2-1, with a possible D match to TRBD2 (6 bases). V gave up 0 bases and J gave up 10 bases, with 10 bases separating them. Looked up from germline, CDR1 is MGHDK and CDR2 is SYGVNS. The CDR3 is 13 amino acids.